The 24 T cell receptor beta chains reported below all come from one sample, sequenced in a study of cytomegalovirus exposure and HLA in healthy donors. PCR primers comprised 60 Vbeta and 13 Jbeta primers. Using immunoSEQ multiplex PCR, the repertoire was profiled, and TCRdb retains in-frame clones only, with some absent. Among approximately 70,000 clones listed, less than 80% were seen once. Sequenced sample: PBMCs. Receptors were obtained from a man aged 60 to 75 in good health and CMV-seropositive.

This clone has more than one count but fewer than ten. V gene TRBV5-5 combines with J gene TRBJ1-6, with TRBD1 as a possible D gene (6 bases). The CDR3 is 14 amino acids. Germline V gene lookup returns CDR1 SGHKS and CDR2 YYEKEE (reference sequence). Trimming shortened V by 0 bases and J by 10 bases, and 11 bases separated the two germline ends. CDR3: CASSLEGGRSPLHF. CDR3 sequence (DNA): TGTGCCAGCAGCTTGGAAGGGGGTCGGTCACCCCTCCACTTT.

This clone was found once. The chain links TRBV5-4 to TRBJ1-2, with 7 nucleotides matching TRBD1. V lost 4 bases to trimming and J lost 4 bases; unmatched junction nucleotides: 10. The germline gives CDR1 SGHNT, CDR2 YYREEE (reference sequence). CDR3 length: 15 amino acids. CDR3 coding DNA: TGTGCCAGCAGCCACGGACAGGAGCTTGCCTATGGCTACACCTTC. The encoded protein is CASSHGQELAYGYTF.

The rearrangement joins TRBV2 to TRBJ2-5; weak D call: TRBD2 (5 bases). Germline CDR1 SNHLY, CDR2 FYNNEI. Trimming stripped 6 bases from V and 5 bases from J, with 7 bases between. CDR3 length: 11 residues. CDR3 in amino acids: CASSRRETQYF. In DNA, the CDR3 is TGTGCCAGCAGCCGGAGGGAGACCCAGTACTTC.

The CDR3 is CASSSTGSNYGYTF. DNA for the CDR3: TGTGCCAGCAGCTCTACAGGCTCTAACTATGGCTACACCTTC. The V and J genes are TRBV11-2 and TRBJ1-2; possible D gene TRBD1, 5 bases. The CDR3 sequence is 14 residues long. The germline V gene has CDR1 SGHAT and CDR2 FQNNGV. The V end lost 4 bases, the J end lost 0 bases, and 9 bases lay between the germline ends.

The chain combines TRBV7-9 with TRBJ2-3; possible D gene TRBD2, 6 bases. Germline lookup yields CDR1 SEHNR and CDR2 FQNEAQ (reference sequence). V lost 5 bases and J lost 0, with 12 bases in between. This CDR3 has 15 residues. CDR3 DNA: TGTGCCAGCAGCCCCTTGGGGGGAAGCACAGATACGCAGTATTTT. This gives the protein CASSPLGGSTDTQYF.

V and J are TRBV6-5 and TRBJ1-3; D is unclear. CDR1 is MNHEY and CDR2 is SVGAGI in the germline V gene. The CDR3 is made up of 16 amino acids. V was shortened by 0 bases and J by 4 bases, with 13 bases between the two germline ends. This CDR3 reads CASSYSPEVLGNTIYF. The CDR3 DNA is TGTGCCAGCAGTTACTCCCCAGAAGTCTTGGGAAACACCATATATTTT.

The chain is built from TRBV2 and TRBJ2-1, with TRBD2 matching 11 bases. V shed 8 bases, J shed 10 bases, and the junction held 16 bases outside the gene matches. CDR3 length: 16 residues. The germline V gene has CDR1 SNHLY and CDR2 FYNNEI. The CDR3 DNA follows: TGTGCCAGCCGTAGAGGTCTAGCGGGGGGCGGGGGCGAGCAGTTCTTC. This gives the protein CASRRGLAGGGGEQFF.

The chain couples TRBV29-1 to TRBJ2-7; 8 bases fit TRBD1. The CDR3 covers 16 residues. CDR1 is SQVTM, CDR2 ANQGSEA, per germline. The ends lost 4 bases at V and 3 bases at J; junction bases unmatched: 14. This CDR3 is CSVVLTPGQAYYEQYF. The CDR3 bases are TGCAGCGTTGTTCTTACGCCGGGACAGGCCTACTACGAGCAGTACTTC.

This chain uses TRBV27 with TRBJ1-4; the match to TRBD1 covers 7 bases. From germline, CDR1 is MNHEY and CDR2 SMNVEV (reference sequence). With V trimmed by 3 bases and J by 10 bases, 8 bases remained unmatched. CDR3 size: 14 residues. The CDR3 spells CASSFTRGFGKLFF. CDR3 DNA sequence: TGTGCCAGCAGTTTCACCAGGGGGTTTGGAAAACTGTTTTTT.

The rearrangement uses TRBV7-8 and TRBJ1-6; D is ambiguous. The germline V gene has CDR1 SGHVS and CDR2 FQNEAQ. V lost 5 bases and J 8 bases, leaving 10 bases between the germline ends. The CDR3 covers 13 residues. The CDR3 sequence: CASSPSLDSPLHF. The CDR3 nucleotides are TGTGCCAGCAGCCCTTCTCTCGATTCACCCCTCCACTTT.

The chain is built from TRBV25-1 and TRBJ2-3, with D possibly being TRBD1 (6 bases). This CDR3 is 16 amino acids long. Trimming took off 6 bases at V and 2 bases at J, with 18 bases between the two ends. The germline CDR1 and CDR2 sequences are MGHDK and SYGVNS. The CDR3 reads CASRETDSYDTDTQYF. The CDR3 DNA follows: TGTGCCAGCAGAGAGACGGACAGCTACGACACAGATACGCAGTATTTT.

The V gene is TRBV6-1, the J gene TRBJ2-1, with D perhaps matching TRBD2 (6 bases). This CDR3 has 16 amino acids. In germline, CDR1 is MNHNS, CDR2 SASEGT. V was trimmed by 1 base and J by 6 bases, leaving 16 bases between them. For the CDR3, the DNA is TGTGCCAGCAGTGAAGAAGCGGGCTTTGGGGGCAATGAGCAGTTCTTC. Protein product: CASSEEAGFGGNEQFF.

The CDR3 region has the DNA TGTGCCAGCAGCGCGGACAGGGGCCGTGCTTTCTTT. The encoded protein is CASSADRGRAFF. The chain joins TRBV5-4 to TRBJ1-1, with 9 bases lining up with TRBD1. The length of the CDR3 is 12 residues. The V gene end was trimmed by 4 bases and the J gene end by 11 bases; junction bases not matched to a gene: 6. The germline gives CDR1 SGHNT, CDR2 YYREEE (reference sequence).

This chain joins TRBV6-1 and TRBJ1-6; unclear D gene. Trimming left V 2 bases short and J 0 bases short, with 5 bases between. This CDR3 comprises 15 residues. CDR1 and CDR2 (germline): MNHNS, SASEGT. The CDR3 DNA is TGTGCCAGCAGTGAATACGGCTCCTATAATTCACCCCTCCACTTT. It yields the protein CASSEYGSYNSPLHF.

The J gene is TRBJ2-7, the V gene TRBV7-2; 7 bases agree with TRBD1. Per the germline V gene, CDR1 is SGHTA and CDR2 is FQGNSA. V lost 4 bases to trimming and J lost 5 bases; unmatched junction nucleotides: 11. The CDR3 contains 15 residues. The CDR3 is CASSSQQGRGDEQYF. CDR3 bases: TGTGCCAGCAGCTCGCAACAGGGGCGCGGAGACGAGCAGTACTTC. Together with reference TRBV7-2 and TRBJ2-7, the CDR3 gives the full variable domain: GAGVSQSPSNKVTEKGKDVELRCDPISGHTALYWYRQSLGQGLEFLIYFQGNSAPDKSGLPSDRFSAERTGGSVSTLTIQRTQQEDSAVYLCASSSQQGRGDEQYFGPGTRLTVT.

This chain's CDR3 is CASSARRDSEAFF. The CDR3 bases are TGTGCCAGTAGTGCCCGCCGGGACAGCGAAGCTTTCTTT. This chain uses TRBV19 with TRBJ1-1; 7 nucleotides line up with TRBD1. CDR3 length: 13 residues. Germline-derived CDR1 and CDR2 are LNHDA and SQIVND (reference sequence). V lost 5 bases to trimming and J lost 8 bases; unmatched junction nucleotides: 8.

The chain couples TRBV10-2 to TRBJ2-3; TRBD2 might be the D (5 bases). The germline V gene encodes CDR1 WSHSY and CDR2 SAAADI. CDR3 length: 16 residues. V was shortened by 0 bases and J by 5 bases, with 15 bases between the two germline ends. For the CDR3, the DNA is TGCGCCAGCAGTGAGTCGACCGGGGAAATTGAAGATACGCAGTATTTT. Amino acids: CASSESTGEIEDTQYF.

The CDR3 is CASSSRDGGRYEQYF. DNA of the CDR3: TGTGCCAGCAGTTCCCGGGACGGGGGGAGGTACGAGCAGTACTTC. The genes are TRBV6-5 and TRBJ2-7; 7 bases align to TRBD2. The CDR3 contains 15 residues. Trimming at V came to 4 bases and at J to 4 bases, leaving 10 bases not matched to a gene. Germline assignment: CDR1 MNHEY and CDR2 SVGAGI.

The chain uses TRBV4-1 and TRBJ2-2; 12 positions agree with TRBD2. Germline loops: CDR1 MGHRA, CDR2 YSYEKL. V shed 3 bases, J shed 5 bases, and the junction held 7 bases outside the gene matches. The CDR3 is made up of 17 amino acids. CDR3 sequence reads: CASSHPSGRARTGELFF. The CDR3 DNA reads as TGCGCCAGCAGCCACCCTAGCGGGAGGGCCCGGACCGGGGAGCTGTTTTTT.

The CDR3 loop reads CASSLVALAGGGRGDSTDTQYF. The CDR3 nucleotides read TGTGCCAGCAGTTTAGTTGCTTTAGCGGGCGGGGGGCGGGGGGATTCCACAGATACGCAGTATTTT. This chain connects TRBV27 to TRBJ2-3; 8 positions agree with TRBD2. V lost 2 bases, J lost 2 bases, and 24 bases stayed unmatched. CDR1 MNHEY and CDR2 SMNVEV come from the germline V gene (reference sequence). The CDR3 length is 22 residues.

The genes are TRBV2 and TRBJ2-7; TRBD2 matches at 7 bases. The CDR3 has 15 amino acids. The V gene end was trimmed by 6 bases and the J gene end by 0 bases; junction bases not matched to a gene: 8. The germline V gene encodes CDR1 SNHLY and CDR2 FYNNEI. The CDR3 nucleotides read TGTGCCAGCAGCGAGGGGAGGGCAAGCTCCTACGAGCAGTACTTC. This gives the protein CASSEGRASSYEQYF. The complete variable domain, with remaining parts taken from reference TRBV2 and TRBJ2-7, reads EPEVTQTPSHQVTQMGQEVILRCVPISNHLYFYWYRQILGQKVEFLVSFYNNEISEKSEIFDDQFSVERPDGSNFTLKIRSTKLEDSAMYFCASSEGRASSYEQYFGPGTRLTVT.

This clone was seen a handful of times. The CDR3 sequence: CASSLSWQSYEQYF. As DNA, the CDR3 is TGTGCCAGCAGTTTATCGTGGCAGTCCTACGAGCAGTACTTC. This chain connects TRBV6-6 to TRBJ2-7, with no clear D. CDR3 length: 14 residues. Per germline, CDR1 MNHNY and CDR2 SVGAGI (reference sequence). The V and J ends lost 4 bases and 1 base respectively, with 11 bases between them.

The rearrangement joins TRBV6-5 to TRBJ1-3; no reliable D call. The ends were cut back, 6 bases at V and 4 bases at J, with 10 bases in the middle. CDR1 and CDR2 from the germline V gene are MNHEY and SVGAGI. The CDR3 is 13 residues long. DNA of the CDR3: TGTGCCAGCAGACTATCAACAGGAAACACCATATATTTT. Its protein is CASRLSTGNTIYF.

This clone was seen just once. CDR3 DNA sequence: TGTGCCAGCAGTTACCAACAGGGGACTGTTTATGAAGCTTTCTTT. Protein product: CASSYQQGTVYEAFF. The gene calls are TRBV6-5 and TRBJ1-1, with 7 bases identical to TRBD1. The germline V gene encodes CDR1 MNHEY and CDR2 SVGAGI. Trimming removed 2 bases from V and 7 bases from J; junction bases left unmatched: 10. The CDR3 totals 15 residues.